These 26 T cell receptor beta chains share one sample of origin, sequenced in a study of shared clonotypes between healthy human individuals. Assay used: immunoSEQ multiplex PCR; TCRdb lists only in-frame clones, some missing. The sample consists of about 1.1 million clones, around 78% of them appearing once. The sample was memory CD4+ T cells from PBMCs. Subset: CD45RA-negative fraction. The receptors were gathered from a man aged 18-30 years in good health. Some clones in this sample may be carry-over from other donors' samples.

This chain connects TRBV11-2 to TRBJ1-3, with unresolved D. V dropped 3 bases and J dropped 0 bases, with 9 bases sitting between them. Germline V gene data show CDR1 as SGHAT and CDR2 as FQNNGV. The CDR3 spans 15 residues. CDR3 DNA sequence: TGTGCCAGCAGCTTTGTCCGATCCTCTGGAAACACCATATATTTT. It is translated as CASSFVRSSGNTIYF.

CDR3 sequence reads: CASSATGDQPQHF. The CDR3 bases are TGTGCCAGCAGCGCAACCGGGGATCAGCCCCAGCATTTT. This chain connects TRBV9 to TRBJ1-5; D ambiguous. The germline CDR1 and CDR2 sequences are SGDLS and YYNGEE. This CDR3 has 13 amino acids. V lost 3 bases and J 5 bases, leaving 9 bases between the germline ends.

Remarks on this clone: This may come from a read error, since a much larger clone is one base off. Other nucleotide sequences from this sample produce the same CDR3. V is TRBV29-1 and J is TRBJ2-3; the D is unclear. Trimming cost V 8 bases and J 3 bases, with 6 bases left between them. CDR1 is SQVTM and CDR2 is ANQGSEA in the germline V gene. CDR3 length: 10 residues. Here the CDR3 reads CSTDTDTQYF. In nucleotides, the CDR3 is TGCAGCACTGATACAGATACGCAGTATTTT.

V and J are TRBV28 and TRBJ1-2, with D perhaps TRBD1 (5 bases). From germline, CDR1 is MDHEN and CDR2 SYDVKM. The CDR3 totals 14 residues. The V end was cut by 6 bases, the J end by 7 bases, with 18 bases between. CDR3 in DNA: TGTGCCAGCAGCGAGACAGCACTTGGGGGTGGCTACACCTTC. This encodes CASSETALGGGYTF.

The rearrangement uses TRBV20-1 and TRBJ2-5, with 9 bases identical to TRBD1. Germline loops: CDR1 DFQATT, CDR2 SNEGSKA (reference sequence). V lost 6 bases to trimming and J lost 9 bases; unmatched junction nucleotides: 5. The CDR3 loop spans 11 amino acids. The DNA of the CDR3 is TGCAGTGCCGGGGACAGGGTTGCCCAGTACTTC. It is translated as CSAGDRVAQYF.

The V call is TRBV2, the J call TRBJ1-2; 10 nucleotides agree with TRBD1. J lost 6 bases, V lost 8 bases, and 9 bases had no gene match. The CDR3 is 14 amino acids. Germline values: CDR1 SNHLY, CDR2 FYNNEI. Here the CDR3 DNA reads TGTGCCAGCGTGGGGGACAGGGGAAATGATGGCTACACCTTC. Translating gives CASVGDRGNDGYTF. The variable domain in full, completed from reference TRBV2 and TRBJ1-2, reads EPEVTQTPSHQVTQMGQEVILRCVPISNHLYFYWYRQILGQKVEFLVSFYNNEISEKSEIFDDQFSVERPDGSNFTLKIRSTKLEDSAMYFCASVGDRGNDGYTFGSGTRLTVV.

The table lists this clone with a few counts. The chain joins TRBV2 to TRBJ2-2; 12 bases are a match to TRBD2. Trimming at V came to 8 bases and at J to 5 bases, leaving 6 bases not matched to a gene. This CDR3 has 15 residues. Germline V lookup: CDR1 SNHLY, CDR2 FYNNEI. Written as DNA, the CDR3 is TGTGCCAGCGGCGCTAGCGGGAGGGGGACCGGGGAGCTGTTTTTT. Translating gives CASGASGRGTGELFF. Supplemented by reference TRBV2 and TRBJ2-2, the full variable domain reads EPEVTQTPSHQVTQMGQEVILRCVPISNHLYFYWYRQILGQKVEFLVSFYNNEISEKSEIFDDQFSVERPDGSNFTLKIRSTKLEDSAMYFCASGASGRGTGELFFGEGSRLTVL.

The rearrangement joins TRBV28 to TRBJ1-1; 8 bases line up with TRBD1. The CDR3 is made up of 16 amino acids. V trimming: 4 bases; J trimming: 0 bases; junction bases outside the gene matches: 7. Germline V gives CDR1 MDHEN, CDR2 SYDVKM. The CDR3: CASSSRTGSMNTEAFF. The DNA for the CDR3 is TGTGCCAGCAGTTCCCGGACAGGGTCCATGAACACTGAAGCTTTCTTT.

CDR3 residues: CASSPQGAAGEKLFF. In DNA form, the CDR3 reads TGCGCCAGCAGCCCTCAGGGGGCCGCAGGGGAAAAACTGTTTTTT. J is TRBJ1-4 and V is TRBV4-1, with 8 bases matching TRBD1. V shed 4 bases, J shed 8 bases, and the junction held 9 bases outside the gene matches. The CDR3 runs to 15 residues. CDR1 and CDR2 (germline): MGHRA, YSYEKL.

Only a few counts were recorded for this clone. Other DNA sequences in the same sample also yield this CDR3. The chain uses TRBV5-1 and TRBJ1-1; 8 bases match TRBD1. Germline V gives CDR1 SGHRS, CDR2 YFSETQ. Losses at the gene ends were 4 bases for V and 4 bases for J; bases not matched to a gene: 3. The CDR3 runs to 13 residues. The CDR3, as DNA: TGCGCCAGCAGCCTCCAGGGGGCCACTGAAGCTTTCTTT. The encoded protein is CASSLQGATEAFF.

The chain employs TRBV4-3 and TRBJ1-3; 7 nucleotides match TRBD1. From germline, CDR1 is LGHNA and CDR2 YSLEER. The CDR3 loop spans 14 amino acids. Trimming at V came to 0 bases and at J to 8 bases, leaving 4 bases not matched to a gene. The CDR3 loop is CASSQDRQGDTIYF. The CDR3 region has the DNA TGCGCCAGCAGCCAAGATCGGCAGGGGGACACCATATATTTT.

As DNA, the CDR3 is TGTGCCAGCAGCCATATTAAGGGGACAGGCAACTATGGCTACACCTTC. Residues: CASSHIKGTGNYGYTF. The chain is built from TRBV11-2 and TRBJ1-2; 8 bases fit TRBD1. Germline CDR1 is SGHAT and CDR2 is FQNNGV. With 5 bases clipped from V and 2 bases from J, the junction kept 10 bases outside the gene matches. The CDR3 is 16 residues long.

A note on this clone: A clone one base away is much larger, so this may be a read error. The sample has other DNA sequences that encode this CDR3 too. The V gene is TRBV7-9, the J gene TRBJ2-1, with 14 bases identical to TRBD2. In germline, CDR1 is SEHNR, CDR2 FQNEAQ (reference sequence). The CDR3 spans 15 residues. The CDR3 reads CASSRLAGGYNEQFF. In DNA form, the CDR3 reads TGCGCCAGCAGCCGACTAGCGGGAGGGTACAATGAGCAGTTCTTC.

The J gene is TRBJ2-7, the V gene TRBV4-1; perhaps TRBD2 as D (5 bases). Germline-derived CDR1 and CDR2 are MGHRA and YSYEKL. The V gene lost 4 bases and the J gene lost 5 bases, with 18 bases spanning the gap. The CDR3 contains 15 residues. In nucleotides, the CDR3 is TGCGCCAGCAGCCGACCGGGAACCTCTTATCACGAGCAGTACTTC. Its translation: CASSRPGTSYHEQYF.

This rearrangement joins TRBV7-3 to TRBJ2-3; D is unresolved. Germline loops: CDR1 SGHTA, CDR2 FQGTGA. This CDR3 is 14 amino acids long. V gave up 5 bases and J gave up 2 bases, with 11 bases separating them. The CDR3 DNA is TGTGCCAGCAGCGCCGATGGGAACACAGATACGCAGTATTTT. It translates to CASSADGNTDTQYF. The whole variable domain, remainder taken from reference TRBV7-3 and TRBJ2-3, is GAGVSQTPSNKVTEKGKYVELRCDPISGHTALYWYRQSLGQGPEFLIYFQGTGAADDSGLPNDRFFAVRPEGSVSTLKIQRTERGDSAVYLCASSADGNTDTQYFGPGTRLTVL.

The chain couples TRBV5-1 to TRBJ2-2; 9 bases align to TRBD1. The junction had 7 bases not matched to a gene; V was cut back by 3 bases and J by 1 base. CDR1 SGHRS and CDR2 YFSETQ come from the germline V gene. CDR3 length: 17 amino acids. The CDR3 is CASSSTPGQGNTGELFF. CDR3 in DNA: TGCGCCAGCAGCTCGACCCCGGGACAGGGGAACACCGGGGAGCTGTTTTTT.

The sample holds a few counts of this clone. The same CDR3 arises from other DNA sequences in this sample as well. The chain employs TRBV29-1 and TRBJ2-3; D remains unclear. V lost 1 base and J lost 5, with 7 bases in between. The CDR3 contains 12 residues. Germline CDR1 reads SQVTM; CDR2 reads ANQGSEA. The CDR3 reads CSVEALGDTQYF. DNA for the CDR3: TGCAGCGTTGAAGCCTTAGGAGATACGCAGTATTTT.

Details on this clone: This likely came from a read error, as a far larger clone is one base away. Other DNA sequences of this sample code for an identical CDR3. This rearrangement joins TRBV30 to TRBJ2-7, with D possibly TRBD1 on 5 matching bases. The V end was cut by 4 bases, the J end by 9 bases, with 22 bases between. Germline V CDR1 and CDR2: GTSNPN, SVGIG (reference sequence). The CDR3 runs 14 residues. CDR3 amino acids: CAWTLGHQVGGQYF. CDR3 nucleotide sequence: TGTGCCTGGACCCTTGGACACCAGGTCGGCGGGCAGTACTTC.

The chain combines TRBV19 with TRBJ1-1, with 8 nucleotides matching TRBD1. The CDR3 totals 14 residues. The ends lost 5 bases at V and 5 bases at J; junction bases unmatched: 7. Germline V gives CDR1 LNHDA, CDR2 SQIVND (reference sequence). CDR3 sequence: CASSPTGEGTEAFF. The CDR3 DNA sequence: TGTGCCAGTAGTCCGACAGGGGAGGGGACTGAAGCTTTCTTT. Drawing the rest from reference TRBV19 and TRBJ1-1, the complete variable domain is DGGITQSPKYLFRKEGQNVTLSCEQNLNHDAMYWYRQDPGQGLRLIYYSQIVNDFQKGDIAEGYSVSREKKESFPLTVTSAQKNPTAFYLCASSPTGEGTEAFFGQGTRLTVV.

This clone has more than one count but fewer than ten. This sample also contains other DNA sequences that code for the same CDR3. The chain recombines TRBV2 with TRBJ1-2, with 8 bases that match TRBD1. V was clipped by 6 bases and J by 4 bases; unmatched bases: 1. From germline, CDR1 is SNHLY and CDR2 FYNNEI. This CDR3 region has 12 residues. In DNA form, the CDR3 reads TGTGCCAGCAGAGACAGGGGCTATGGCTACACCTTC. It translates to CASRDRGYGYTF. Complete variable domain (other parts from reference TRBV2 and TRBJ1-2): EPEVTQTPSHQVTQMGQEVILRCVPISNHLYFYWYRQILGQKVEFLVSFYNNEISEKSEIFDDQFSVERPDGSNFTLKIRSTKLEDSAMYFCASRDRGYGYTFGSGTRLTVV.

This clone was counted ten times or more. The rearrangement joins TRBV11-1 to TRBJ1-1; D is unresolved. The CDR3 loop spans 14 amino acids. With 0 bases removed from V and 1 base from J, the gap between germline ends came to 6 bases. CDR1 is SGHAT and CDR2 is FQDESV in the germline V gene (reference sequence). The CDR3 nucleotides read TGTGCCAGCAGCTTAGCGCAGGCGAACACTGAAGCTTTCTTT. Translating it yields CASSLAQANTEAFF.

The chain recombines TRBV7-9 with TRBJ2-2, with a tentative D call TRBD1 (5 bases). Per germline, CDR1 SEHNR and CDR2 FQNEAQ (reference sequence). V was pared by 5 bases and J by 7 bases, with 8 bases between. The CDR3 sequence is 12 residues long. CDR3 DNA sequence: TGTGCCAGCAGCCCTGACAGCGGGGAGCTGTTTTTT. It encodes CASSPDSGELFF. Full variable domain (outside the CDR3, taken from reference TRBV7-9 and TRBJ2-2): DTGVSQNPRHKITKRGQNVTFRCDPISEHNRLYWYRQTLGQGPEFLTYFQNEAQLEKSRLLSDRFSAERPKGSFSTLEIQRTEQGDSAMYLCASSPDSGELFFGEGSRLTVL.

A single count supports this clone. The chain couples TRBV19 to TRBJ1-1; D remains unclear. V was pared by 3 bases and J by 2 bases, with 13 bases between. CDR1 and CDR2 (germline): LNHDA, SQIVND (reference sequence). The CDR3 is made up of 15 amino acids. CDR3 DNA: TGTGCCAGTAGTATCTCCCGGGTGAGAAACACTGAAGCTTTCTTT. It codes for CASSISRVRNTEAFF.

The CDR3 loop reads CAFGTANTGELFF. CDR3 nucleotide sequence: TGTGCCTTTGGGACAGCGAACACCGGGGAGCTGTTTTTT. The V and J genes are TRBV6-1 and TRBJ2-2; 7 positions match TRBD1. The germline V gene encodes CDR1 MNHNS and CDR2 SASEGT. CDR3 size: 13 residues. Trimming removed 11 bases from V and 0 bases from J; junction bases left unmatched: 3.

The genes are TRBV12-5 and TRBJ2-5, with 7 bases matching TRBD1. The junction had 4 bases not matched to a gene; V was cut back by 4 bases and J by 5 bases. This CDR3 has 13 amino acids. Germline V gene lookup returns CDR1 LGHNT and CDR2 FRNRAP. CDR3 residues: CASGSTGLETQYF. The CDR3 nucleotides are TGTGCTAGTGGTTCGACAGGGTTGGAGACCCAGTACTTC. Filled out from reference TRBV12-5 and TRBJ2-5, the complete variable domain reads DARVTQTPRHKVTEMGQEVTMRCQPILGHNTVFWYRQTMMQGLELLAYFRNRAPLDDSGMPKDRFSAEMPDATLATLKIQPSEPRDSAVYFCASGSTGLETQYFGPGTRLLVL.

Of note for this clone: Additional DNA sequences in this sample encode the identical CDR3. V gene TRBV5-1 combines with J gene TRBJ1-4; 11 bases are shared with TRBD1. CDR1 is SGHRS and CDR2 is YFSETQ in the germline V gene. The V gene end was trimmed by 4 bases and the J gene end by 0 bases; junction bases not matched to a gene: 2. The CDR3 covers 16 residues. The CDR3 DNA reads TGCGCCAGCAGCCTGGGACAGGGGGCAACTAATGAAAAACTGTTTTTT. Residues: CASSLGQGATNEKLFF.